This T cell receptor beta chain was profiled in a study of control samples from healthy donors and cancer patients. Some clones are missing from TCRdb's copy, which holds only in-frame ones; the method was immunoSEQ multiplex PCR. Of some 49,000 clones in the sample, roughly 92% were seen once. This TCR derives from a young man with colorectal cancer. Sequencing input: PBMCs.

The CDR3 spells CASSRDGIYEQYF. As DNA, the CDR3 is TGTGCCAGTAGTCGGGACGGAATCTACGAGCAGTACTTC. This chain connects TRBV19 to TRBJ2-7; D assignment may be TRBD1 or TRBD2 (5 bases each). Trimming stripped 5 bases from V and 3 bases from J, with 11 bases between. Germline V lookup: CDR1 LNHDA, CDR2 SQIVND (reference sequence). CDR3 length: 13 amino acids.